The 10 T cell receptor beta chains presented below share a single source sample, sequenced in a study of CD8 T cells in ankylosing spondylitis. TCRdb processed the 5' RACE reads anew with MiXCR; each CDR3 protein has one entry. This sample has roughly 190,000 distinct CDR3 sequences; roughly 13% occur once, and the top ten carry 16%. Material for sequencing was blood, either unsorted or a sorted T cell fraction (not recorded which). The receptors were sampled from a male donor with ankylosing spondylitis or in good health (not recorded which).

This clonotype came up a few times. This sequence joins TRBV27 and TRBJ1-5; D gene unclear. The CDR3 consists of 15 residues. CDR1 is MNHEY, CDR2 SMNVEV, per germline (reference sequence). The V gene lost 0 bases and the J gene lost 6 bases, with 12 bases spanning the gap. CDR3 sequence: CASSLSSGGSQPQHF. CDR3 nucleotide sequence: TGTGCCAGCAGTTTATCATCGGGCGGGAGTCAGCCCCAGCATTTT.

This chain joins TRBV18 and TRBJ1-2, with unresolved D. CDR1 and CDR2 (germline): KGHSH, LQKENI. V lost 3 bases and J 3 bases, leaving 8 bases between the germline ends. The CDR3 is 13 residues long. Here the CDR3 reads CASSPGSYYGYTF. CDR3 nucleotides: TGTGCCAGCTCACCCGGGTCCTACTATGGCTACACCTTC.

This clonotype was counted between two and nine times. The chain uses TRBV29-1 and TRBJ2-1; TRBD2 agrees at 10 bases. CDR1 SQVTM and CDR2 ANQGSEA come from the germline V gene. The CDR3 covers 14 residues. V dropped 3 bases and J dropped 7; count of bases not matched to a gene: 6. The CDR3 loop reads CSVEGLAFRNEQFF. CDR3 sequence (DNA): TGCAGCGTTGAGGGACTAGCGTTTCGGAATGAGCAGTTCTTC.

This clonotype was detected only a few times. CDR3 loop: CATSRVAGGEQYF. Written as DNA, the CDR3 is TGTGCCACCAGTAGGGTCGCGGGAGGCGAGCAGTACTTC. The genes are TRBV24-1 and TRBJ2-7; 8 bases match TRBD2. This CDR3 is built from 13 residues. CDR1 is KGHDR, CDR2 SFDVKD, per germline. J lost 6 bases, V lost 6 bases, and 6 bases had no gene match.

At least ten counts were recorded for this clonotype. CDR3 bases: TGTGCCAGCAGCCAAGAAACAGGGGGCGCGTACACTGAAGCTTTCTTT. Its translation is CASSQETGGAYTEAFF. The chain has TRBV3-1 and TRBJ1-1, with 9 bases aligning to TRBD1. V lost 0 bases and J lost 3; bases outside the gene matches: 5. CDR3 size: 16 residues. The germline CDR1 and CDR2 sequences are LGHDT and YNNKEL (reference sequence).

V gene TRBV10-2 combines with J gene TRBJ2-7; no reliable D call. This CDR3 is 11 amino acids long. Germline lookup yields CDR1 WSHSY and CDR2 SAAADI. Between the trimmed V and J ends, which lost 8 bases and 4 bases, there was a span of 9 bases. The CDR3 protein is CASADGYEQYF. The CDR3 nucleotides are TGCGCCAGCGCGGACGGTTACGAGCAGTACTTC.

The chain has TRBV7-2 and TRBJ2-7, with 12 nucleotides matching TRBD2. Germline lookup yields CDR1 SGHTA and CDR2 FQGNSA. This CDR3 is 16 amino acids long. Trimming at V came to 5 bases and at J to 2 bases, leaving 7 bases not matched to a gene. CDR3 sequence reads: CASSTRLAGATYEQYF. CDR3 coding DNA: TGTGCCAGCAGCACCAGACTAGCGGGGGCGACCTACGAGCAGTACTTC.

The CDR3 here is CASSEGAGGITDTQYF. CDR3 in DNA: TGCGCCAGCAGTGAAGGAGCGGGGGGTATCACAGATACGCAGTATTTT. J is TRBJ2-3 and V is TRBV10-2; TRBD2 aligns across 9 bases. This CDR3 comprises 16 residues. Trimming took 3 bases from V and 2 from J; bases not matched to a gene: 6. Germline V lookup: CDR1 WSHSY, CDR2 SAAADI.

This clonotype occurred many times. The rearrangement links TRBV29-1 to TRBJ2-1; D is unresolved. Germline V gene data show CDR1 as SQVTM and CDR2 as ANQGSEA. V lost 0 bases and J 8 bases, leaving 8 bases between the germline ends. The CDR3 extends over 12 amino acids. The CDR3 nucleotides read TGCAGCGTTGAAGAGACTTTCGATGAGCAGTTCTTC. Residues: CSVEETFDEQFF.

This clonotype has a handful of counts. The chain is built from TRBV12-3 or TRBV12-4 and TRBJ2-7; D ambiguous. The CDR3 consists of 14 residues. Trimming cost V 3 bases and J 2 bases, with 11 bases left between them. CDR3 sequence (DNA): TGTGCCAGCAGTTTGTACGGGCCTACCTACGAGCAGTACTTC. Translation gives CASSLYGPTYEQYF.